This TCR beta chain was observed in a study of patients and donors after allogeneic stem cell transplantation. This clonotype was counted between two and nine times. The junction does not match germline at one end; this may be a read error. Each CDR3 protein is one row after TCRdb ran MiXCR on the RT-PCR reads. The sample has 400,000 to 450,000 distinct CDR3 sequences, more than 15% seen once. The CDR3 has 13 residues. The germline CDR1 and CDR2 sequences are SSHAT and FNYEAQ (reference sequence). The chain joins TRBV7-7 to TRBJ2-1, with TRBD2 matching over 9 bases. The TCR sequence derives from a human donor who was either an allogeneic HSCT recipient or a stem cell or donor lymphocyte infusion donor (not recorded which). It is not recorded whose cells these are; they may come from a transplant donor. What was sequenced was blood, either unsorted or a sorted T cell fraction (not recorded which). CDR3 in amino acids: CASSSLLAGEQFF. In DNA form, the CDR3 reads TGTGCTAGCAGCTCCTTACTAGCGGGCGAGCAGTTCTTC.